A single T cell receptor beta chain is shown here with its context. The target antigen is unknown. TCRdb keeps only in-frame clones here, not all; method: immunoSEQ multiplex PCR. This sample has around 64,000 clones, with 70% to 85% found just once. The data were taken from a study of pediatric ulcerative colitis. General observations from the study: A couple of rectal CDR3 clonotypes occurred in all ulcerative colitis patients.

With 2 bases clipped from V and 7 bases from J, the junction kept 4 bases outside the gene matches. The CDR3 is 14 amino acids. Germline V gene lookup returns CDR1 SGHDT and CDR2 YYEEEE. The receptor comes from a boy between 10 and 17 years old with moderate ulcerative colitis. Material for sequencing was blood. The chain has TRBV5-6 and TRBJ2-2, with 8 bases fitting TRBD1. The CDR3 sequence: CASSLQGGDGELFF. Written as DNA, the CDR3 is TGTGCCAGCAGCTTACAGGGGGGTGACGGGGAGCTGTTTTTT.